The 10 T cell receptor beta chains reported below all come from one sample, sequenced in a study of T cells in Graves' hyperthyroidism and ophthalmopathy. RNA transcripts yielded amplified TCR beta CDR3 regions. The HTBI primer set was used in a first-round RT-PCR of the TCR CDR3. TCRdb recomputed calls from the multiplex PCR reads with MiXCR, one row per CDR3 protein. Here the sample spans approximately 640,000 distinct CDR3 sequences, just under 45% being singletons. Sequencing was carried out using peripheral blood or thyroid tissue (not recorded which). The receptors were sampled from an adult man with Graves' disease, either hyperthyroidism or ophthalmopathy (not recorded which).

In this sample, this clonotype turned up many times. This rearrangement joins TRBV7-8 to TRBJ2-7; 7 bases are a match to TRBD2. The CDR3 totals 13 residues. J gave up 5 bases and V 3 bases, and 4 bases lay outside the gene matches. CDR1 SGHVS and CDR2 FQNEAQ come from the germline V gene. The CDR3 loop is CASSLGGGDEQYF. The CDR3 DNA reads as TGTGCCAGCAGCTTGGGTGGGGGGGACGAGCAGTACTTC.

The V gene is TRBV24-1, the J gene TRBJ2-5; TRBD1 or TRBD2 may be the D gene (5 bases each). CDR3 size: 14 residues. The germline CDR1 and CDR2 sequences are KGHDR and SFDVKD. V was clipped by 5 bases and J by 9 bases, with 18 bases between them. DNA for the CDR3: TGTGCCACCAGTGGTCACCGGGGCCAGGCGGCCCAGTACTTC. Its protein product is CATSGHRGQAAQYF.

This clonotype was seen a handful of times. CDR3 sequence (DNA): TGTGCCAGCAGCTTGGCTCCCGGGACAGGCTCAGGCTACGAGCAGTACTTC. It codes for CASSLAPGTGSGYEQYF. The chain joins TRBV5-4 to TRBJ2-7; 8 positions match TRBD1. V was pared by 0 bases and J by 3 bases, with 11 bases of the junction left unmatched. Germline CDR1 SGHNT, CDR2 YYREEE (reference sequence). CDR3 length: 17 amino acids.

About this clonotype itself: Lacking the conserved final phenylalanine or tryptophan, this CDR3 likely reflects a read error. The chain uses TRBV7-8 and TRBJ1-5; D unclear. Per the germline V gene, CDR1 is SGHVS and CDR2 is FQNEAQ. The CDR3 is 13 residues long. V was shortened by 5 bases and J by 7 bases, with 12 bases between the two germline ends. This chain's CDR3 is CASSVGEEQPQHL. The CDR3 nucleotides read TGTGCCAGCAGCGTTGGGGAGGAACAGCCCCAGCATCTT.

The chain links TRBV7-2 to TRBJ1-1; 10 bases line up with TRBD1. V lost 5 bases and J lost 4; bases outside the gene matches: 7. CDR3 length: 15 amino acids. The germline CDR1 and CDR2 sequences are SGHTA and FQGNSA. In DNA, the CDR3 is TGTGCCAGCAGCCGTGGACAGGGGGTTGGCACTGAAGCTTTCTTT. It yields the protein CASSRGQGVGTEAFF.

This clonotype has more than one count but fewer than ten. The rearrangement links TRBV6-2 or TRBV6-3 to TRBJ2-7; no clear D. The CDR3 spans 16 residues. V gave up 0 bases and J gave up 4 bases, with 16 bases separating them. Germline CDR1 MNHEY, CDR2 SVGEGT. For the CDR3, the DNA is TGTGCCAGCAGTTACTCGAAGAACTGGACGCCATACGAGCAGTACTTC. Its protein product is CASSYSKNWTPYEQYF.

This clonotype has just one count. V and J are TRBV20-1 and TRBJ2-7; TRBD2 aligns across 13 bases. The DNA end is a closer match to TRBJ2-1, so the J assignment may be wrong. CDR1 and CDR2 (germline): DFQATT, SNEGSKA (reference sequence). The CDR3 spans 15 residues. Here the CDR3 reads CSASPLAGGPYEQFF. CDR3 DNA sequence: TGCAGTGCTTCACCACTAGCGGGAGGGCCTTATGAGCAGTTCTTC.

This clonotype has more than one count but fewer than ten. The chain employs TRBV20-1 and TRBJ2-2; 8 nucleotides agree with TRBD1. V was clipped by 5 bases and J by 16 bases; unmatched bases: 9. CDR1 is DFQATT and CDR2 is SNEGSKA in the germline V gene (reference sequence). CDR3 length: 11 amino acids. CDR3 sequence: CSAGPTGTGFF. The DNA for the CDR3 is TGCAGTGCTGGGCCGACCGGGACAGGGTTTTTT.

The chain joins TRBV10-3 to TRBJ2-5; TRBD1 might be the D (6 bases). V dropped 6 bases and J dropped 5 bases, with 16 bases sitting between them. This CDR3 is built from 14 residues. The germline gives CDR1 ENHRY, CDR2 SYGVKD. CDR3 in DNA: TGTGCCATCAGCTCACGACAGGATCGGGAGACCCAGTACTTC. Translated, it gives CAISSRQDRETQYF.

V and J are TRBV15 and TRBJ1-3, with TRBD1 as a possible D gene (5 bases). This CDR3 has 16 residues. Germline CDR1 reads LNHNV; CDR2 reads YYDKDF (reference sequence). The V end was cut by 0 bases, the J end by 2 bases, with 11 bases between. The CDR3, as DNA: TGTGCCACCAGCAGAGACAGGGCGAGCACTGGAAACACCATATATTTT. Translation: CATSRDRASTGNTIYF.